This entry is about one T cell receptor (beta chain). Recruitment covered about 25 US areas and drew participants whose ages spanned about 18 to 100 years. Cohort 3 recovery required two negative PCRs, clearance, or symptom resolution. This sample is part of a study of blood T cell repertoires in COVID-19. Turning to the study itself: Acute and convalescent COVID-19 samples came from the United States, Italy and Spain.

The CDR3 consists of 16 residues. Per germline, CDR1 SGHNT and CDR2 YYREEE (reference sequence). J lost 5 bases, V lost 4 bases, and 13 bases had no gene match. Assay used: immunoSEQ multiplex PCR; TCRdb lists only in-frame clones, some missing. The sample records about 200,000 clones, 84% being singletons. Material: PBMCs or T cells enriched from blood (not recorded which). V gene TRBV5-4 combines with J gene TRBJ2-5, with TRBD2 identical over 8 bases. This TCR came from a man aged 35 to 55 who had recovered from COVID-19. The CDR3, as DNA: TGTGCCAGCAGCCTGGGAGGACTAGCTACCCGGGAGACCCAGTACTTC. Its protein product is CASSLGGLATRETQYF.